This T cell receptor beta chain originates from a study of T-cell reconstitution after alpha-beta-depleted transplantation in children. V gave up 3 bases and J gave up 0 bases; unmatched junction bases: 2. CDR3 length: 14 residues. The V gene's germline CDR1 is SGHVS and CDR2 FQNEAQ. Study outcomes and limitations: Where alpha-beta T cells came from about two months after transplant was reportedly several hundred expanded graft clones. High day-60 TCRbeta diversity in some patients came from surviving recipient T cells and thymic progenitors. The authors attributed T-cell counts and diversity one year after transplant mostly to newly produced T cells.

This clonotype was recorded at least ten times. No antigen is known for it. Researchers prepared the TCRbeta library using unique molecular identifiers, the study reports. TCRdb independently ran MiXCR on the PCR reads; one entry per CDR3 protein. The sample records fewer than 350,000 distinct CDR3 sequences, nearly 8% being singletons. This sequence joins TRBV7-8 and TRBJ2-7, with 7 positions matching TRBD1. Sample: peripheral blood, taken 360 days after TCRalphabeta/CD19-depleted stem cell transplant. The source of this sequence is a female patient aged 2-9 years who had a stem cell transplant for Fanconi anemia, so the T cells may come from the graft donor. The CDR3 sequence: CASSLGQNSYEQYF. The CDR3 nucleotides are TGTGCCAGCAGCTTGGGACAGAACTCCTACGAGCAGTACTTC.